This T cell receptor (beta chain) was observed in a study of shared clonotypes between healthy human individuals. Sorted-subset replicate PCR reactions were performed with roughly 200 ng DNA, corresponding to tens of thousands of T cell genomes. Generated by immunoSEQ multiplex PCR, the TCRdb table keeps only in-frame clones and is missing some. The data show roughly 2,500,000 clones, approximately 93% seen once. This clone has a handful of counts. The antigen remains undetermined. Study-wide findings and caveats: The four-donor shared clonotypes exceeded non-shared clonotypes in generation probability, with non-shared ones scoring lower. For naive CD4 cells, 4.5% to 6.5% of clonotypes were shared across a handful of donors.

There are 16 residues in the CDR3. Germline-derived CDR1 and CDR2 are SGHKS and YYEKEE (reference sequence). V shed 3 bases, J shed 2 bases, and the junction held 9 bases outside the gene matches. Sequencing input: naive CD4+ T cells from PBMCs. Described subset: CD45RA+ positively selected. The clonotype originates from a man younger than 30 in good health. Some clones in this sample may be carry-over from other donors' samples. This rearrangement joins TRBV5-5 to TRBJ1-1; 8 positions agree with TRBD1. CDR3 bases: TGTGCCAGCAGCTCCTCGGACAGGGAAGGAAACACTGAAGCTTTCTTT. Translated, it gives CASSSSDREGNTEAFF.